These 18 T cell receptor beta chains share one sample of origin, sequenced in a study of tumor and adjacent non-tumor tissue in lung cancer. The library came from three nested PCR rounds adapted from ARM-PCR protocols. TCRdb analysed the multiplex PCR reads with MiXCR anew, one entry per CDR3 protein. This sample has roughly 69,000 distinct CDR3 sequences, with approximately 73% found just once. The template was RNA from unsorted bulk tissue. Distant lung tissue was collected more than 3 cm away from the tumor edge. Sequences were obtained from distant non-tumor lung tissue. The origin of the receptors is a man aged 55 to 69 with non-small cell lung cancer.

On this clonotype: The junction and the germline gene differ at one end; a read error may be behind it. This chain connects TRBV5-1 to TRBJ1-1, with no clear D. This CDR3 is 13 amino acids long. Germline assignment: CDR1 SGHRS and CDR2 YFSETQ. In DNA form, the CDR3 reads TGCGCAAGCAGCTCGAACCAGTACTCTGAAGCTTTCTTT. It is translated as CASSSNQYSEAFF.

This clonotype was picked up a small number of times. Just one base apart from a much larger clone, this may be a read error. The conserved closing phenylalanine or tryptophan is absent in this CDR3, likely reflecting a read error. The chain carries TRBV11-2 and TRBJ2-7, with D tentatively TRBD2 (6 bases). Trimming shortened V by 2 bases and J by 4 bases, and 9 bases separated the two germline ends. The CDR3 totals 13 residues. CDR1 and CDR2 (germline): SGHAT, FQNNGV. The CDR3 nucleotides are TGTGCCAGCAGCTTAACTAGCTATTACGAGCAGTACTGC. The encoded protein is CASSLTSYYEQYC.

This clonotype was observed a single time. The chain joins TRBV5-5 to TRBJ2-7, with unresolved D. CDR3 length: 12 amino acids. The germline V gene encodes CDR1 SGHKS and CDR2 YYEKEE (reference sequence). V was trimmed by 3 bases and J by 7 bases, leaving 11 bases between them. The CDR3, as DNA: TGTGCCAGCAGCTCCCTAGTTGGGGAGCAGTACGTC. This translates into CASSSLVGEQYV.

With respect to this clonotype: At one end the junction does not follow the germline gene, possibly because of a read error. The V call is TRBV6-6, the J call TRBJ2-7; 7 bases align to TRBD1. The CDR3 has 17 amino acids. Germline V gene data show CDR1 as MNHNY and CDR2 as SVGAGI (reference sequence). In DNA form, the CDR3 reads TGTGCCAGCAGTACAGGGGTTAGGGTAGAGGGAAGGAACGAGCAGCACTTC. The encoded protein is CASSTGVRVEGRNEQHF.

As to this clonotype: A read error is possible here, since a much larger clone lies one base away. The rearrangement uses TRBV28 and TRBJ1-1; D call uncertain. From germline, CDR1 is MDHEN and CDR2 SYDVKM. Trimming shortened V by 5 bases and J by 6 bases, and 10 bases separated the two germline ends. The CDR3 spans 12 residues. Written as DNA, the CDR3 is TGTGCCAGCAGTCCGACTGCCGCTGAAGCTTTCTTT. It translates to CASSPTAAEAFF.

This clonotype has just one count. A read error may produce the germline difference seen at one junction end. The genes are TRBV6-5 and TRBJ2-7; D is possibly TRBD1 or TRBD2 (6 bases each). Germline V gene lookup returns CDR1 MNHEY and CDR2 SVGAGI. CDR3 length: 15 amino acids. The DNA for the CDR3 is TGTACCAGCAGTTATTCGAGGGGGGAGACGGCCGAGCAGTACTTC. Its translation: CTSSYSRGETAEQYF.

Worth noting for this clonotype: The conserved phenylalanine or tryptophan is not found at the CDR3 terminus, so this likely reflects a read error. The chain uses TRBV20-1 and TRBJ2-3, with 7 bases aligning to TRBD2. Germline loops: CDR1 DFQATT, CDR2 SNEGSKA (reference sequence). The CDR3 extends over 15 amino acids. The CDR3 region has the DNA TGCAGTTCTAGCAAGACTAGCCCTACCCATAATACGCAGTATTCT. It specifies CSSSKTSPTHNTQYS.

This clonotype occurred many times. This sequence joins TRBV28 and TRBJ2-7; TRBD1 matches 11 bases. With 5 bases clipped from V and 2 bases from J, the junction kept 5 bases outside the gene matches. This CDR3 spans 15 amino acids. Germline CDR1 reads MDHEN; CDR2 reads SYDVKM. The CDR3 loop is CASSALGQGAYEQYF. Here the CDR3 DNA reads TGTGCCAGCAGTGCCCTGGGACAGGGGGCCTACGAGCAGTACTTC.

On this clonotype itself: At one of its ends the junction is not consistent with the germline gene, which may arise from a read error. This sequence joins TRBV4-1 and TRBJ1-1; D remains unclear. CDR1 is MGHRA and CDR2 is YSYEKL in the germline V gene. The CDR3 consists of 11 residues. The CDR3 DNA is TGCGCCAGCCGCCACGGCTCAGAAGCTTTTTTT. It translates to CASRHGSEAFF.

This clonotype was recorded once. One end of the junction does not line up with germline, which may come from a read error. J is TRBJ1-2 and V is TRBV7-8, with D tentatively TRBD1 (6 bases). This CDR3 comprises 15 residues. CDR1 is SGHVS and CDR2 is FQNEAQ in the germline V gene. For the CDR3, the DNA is TGCGCCAGCAGCTTAATGACAGGCCCTAACTTTGGCTACACCTTC. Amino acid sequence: CASSLMTGPNFGYTF.

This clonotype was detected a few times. CDR3 sequence: CSVEPVLTGEWTEAFF. The CDR3 nucleotides are TGCAGCGTTGAACCCGTCTTGACAGGGGAGTGGACTGAAGCTTTCTTT. V gene TRBV29-1 combines with J gene TRBJ1-1; 8 bases are shared with TRBD1. CDR1 is SQVTM, CDR2 ANQGSEA, per germline. V trimming: 2 bases; J trimming: 5 bases; junction bases outside the gene matches: 13. The CDR3 runs 16 residues.

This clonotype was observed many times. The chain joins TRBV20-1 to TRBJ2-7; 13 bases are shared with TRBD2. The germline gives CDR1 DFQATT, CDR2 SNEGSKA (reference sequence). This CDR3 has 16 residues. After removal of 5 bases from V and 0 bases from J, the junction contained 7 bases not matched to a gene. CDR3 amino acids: CSAWTSGSKNSYEQYF. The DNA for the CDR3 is TGCAGTGCTTGGACTAGCGGGAGTAAGAACTCCTACGAGCAGTACTTC.

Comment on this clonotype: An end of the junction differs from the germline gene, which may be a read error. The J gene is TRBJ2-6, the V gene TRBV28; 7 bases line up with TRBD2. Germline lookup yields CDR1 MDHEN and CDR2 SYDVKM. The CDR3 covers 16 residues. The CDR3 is CASSLGGSSGANALTF. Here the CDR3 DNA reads TGTGCCAGTAGTTTAGGCGGGAGCTCTGGGGCCAACGCCCTGACTTTC.

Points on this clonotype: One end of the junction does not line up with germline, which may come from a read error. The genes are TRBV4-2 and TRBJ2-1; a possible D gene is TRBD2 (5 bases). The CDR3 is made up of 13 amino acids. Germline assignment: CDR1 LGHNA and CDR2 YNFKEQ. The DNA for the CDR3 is TGTGCTAGCAGCCTTGCGACTATTAATGAGCAGTTCTTC. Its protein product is CASSLATINEQFF.

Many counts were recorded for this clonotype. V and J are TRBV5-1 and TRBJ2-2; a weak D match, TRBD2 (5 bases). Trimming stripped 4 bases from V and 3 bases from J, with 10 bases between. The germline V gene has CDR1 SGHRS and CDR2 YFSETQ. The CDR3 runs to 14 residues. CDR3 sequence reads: CASSGSAYTGELFF. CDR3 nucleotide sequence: TGCGCCAGCAGCGGTAGCGCTTACACCGGGGAGCTGTTTTTT.

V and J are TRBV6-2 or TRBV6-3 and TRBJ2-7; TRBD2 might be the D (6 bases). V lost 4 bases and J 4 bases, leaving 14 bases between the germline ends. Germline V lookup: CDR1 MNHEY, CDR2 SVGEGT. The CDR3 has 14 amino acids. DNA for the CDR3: TGTGCCAGCAGTTCGCTAGCGAGTCTTTACGAGCAGTACTTC. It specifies CASSSLASLYEQYF.

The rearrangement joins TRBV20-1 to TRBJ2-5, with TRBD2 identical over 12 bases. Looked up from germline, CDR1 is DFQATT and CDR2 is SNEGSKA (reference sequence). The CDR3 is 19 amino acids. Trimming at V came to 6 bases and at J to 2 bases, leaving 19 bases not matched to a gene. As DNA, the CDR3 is TGCAGTGCAGCAGTAGCCCGGACTAGCGGGATAGGGGAACAAGAGACCCAGTACTTC. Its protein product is CSAAVARTSGIGEQETQYF.

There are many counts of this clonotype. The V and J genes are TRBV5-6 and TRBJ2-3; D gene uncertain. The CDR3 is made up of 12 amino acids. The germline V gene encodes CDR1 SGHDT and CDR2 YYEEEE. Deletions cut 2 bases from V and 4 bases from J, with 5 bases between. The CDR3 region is CASSFHADTQYF. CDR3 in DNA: TGTGCCAGCAGCTTTCATGCAGATACGCAGTATTTT. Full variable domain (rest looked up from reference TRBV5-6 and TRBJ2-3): DAGVTQSPTHLIKTRGQQVTLRCSPKSGHDTVSWYQQALGQGPQFIFQYYEEEERQRGNFPDRFSGHQFPNYSSELNVNALLLGDSALYLCASSFHADTQYFGPGTRLTVL.